The 27 T cell receptor beta chains below come from one sample, sequenced in a study of cytotoxic CD8 clonotypes in ibrutinib-treated CLL. Using immunoSEQ multiplex PCR, the repertoire was profiled, and TCRdb retains in-frame clones only, with some absent. The sample lists hundreds of thousands of clones, 80% occurring once. Sequences were derived from PBMCs, sampled before ibrutinib treatment. Receptor source: a human donor with chronic lymphocytic leukemia.

This chain joins TRBV5-1 and TRBJ2-4, with a tentative D call TRBD1 (5 bases). CDR1 is SGHRS and CDR2 is YFSETQ in the germline V gene. The CDR3 is 15 residues long. The germline V and J ends were trimmed by 2 bases and 0 bases, with 9 bases remaining between them. The CDR3 loop reads CASSLSGIAKNIQYF. CDR3 nucleotides: TGCGCCAGCAGCTTATCAGGGATAGCCAAAAACATTCAGTACTTC.

V usage is TRBV9 and J usage is TRBJ2-1, with unresolved D. This CDR3 is built from 16 residues. Trimming removed 3 bases from V and 0 bases from J, with 13 bases in between. CDR1 SGDLS and CDR2 YYNGEE come from the germline V gene. CDR3 nucleotides: TGTGCCAGCAGCGCAGTAGTCGAGAGCTCCTACAATGAGCAGTTCTTC. As protein: CASSAVVESSYNEQFF. The variable domain in full, with the rest retrieved from reference TRBV9 and TRBJ2-1, is DSGVTQTPKHLITATGQRVTLRCSPRSGDLSVYWYQQSLDQGLQFLIQYYNGEERAKGNILERFSAQQFPDLHSELNLSSLELGDSALYFCASSAVVESSYNEQFFGPGTRLTVL.

The gene calls are TRBV11-2 and TRBJ2-7; the D is unclear. Germline V CDR1 and CDR2: SGHAT, FQNNGV. Trimming took 1 base from V and 0 from J, leaving 19 bases between them. The CDR3 loop spans 18 amino acids. DNA of the CDR3: TGTGCCAGCAGCTTAGTGTCGTCGGTAGGCCGCCGCTCCTACGAGCAGTACTTC. Amino acids: CASSLVSSVGRRSYEQYF.

In this sample, this clone turned up once. This chain links TRBV30 with TRBJ2-3, with TRBD2 matching 13 bases. CDR3 length equals 19 residues. Germline V gene sequence: CDR1 GTSNPN, CDR2 SVGIG (reference sequence). The V gene end was trimmed by 0 bases and the J gene end by 2 bases; junction bases not matched to a gene: 11. This CDR3 is CAWSVNLGTSGTNTDTQYF. In nucleotides, the CDR3 is TGTGCCTGGAGTGTGAACCTCGGGACTAGCGGGACGAACACAGATACGCAGTATTTT.

In this sample, this clone turned up once. The chain recombines TRBV7-2 with TRBJ1-4, with TRBD1 matching over 9 bases. There are 15 residues in the CDR3. J was trimmed by 7 bases and V by 2 bases; bases with no gene match: 5. Germline loops: CDR1 SGHTA, CDR2 FQGNSA. The CDR3 bases are TGTGCCAGCAGCTTACTAAGACAGGGGGGTGAAAAACTGTTTTTT. The encoded protein is CASSLLRQGGEKLFF.

This clone was found a few times. This rearrangement joins TRBV7-9 to TRBJ2-7; no clear D. Between the trimmed V and J ends, which lost 4 bases and 4 bases, there was a span of 8 bases. The CDR3 length is 12 residues. Germline CDR1 is SEHNR and CDR2 is FQNEAQ (reference sequence). The CDR3 sequence: CASSSLGYEQYF. The CDR3 region has the DNA TGTGCCAGCAGCTCTTTGGGGTACGAGCAGTACTTC.

The rearrangement links TRBV9 to TRBJ1-3; 8 nucleotides line up with TRBD1. Germline V CDR1 and CDR2: SGDLS, YYNGEE. J lost 2 bases, V lost 0 bases, and 1 base had no gene match. This CDR3 region has 15 residues. CDR3 coding DNA: TGTGCCAGCAGCGTAGACAGGGGGACTGGAAACACCATATATTTT. Protein sequence: CASSVDRGTGNTIYF.

CDR3 nucleotide sequence: TGTGCCAGCAGCGTAGGGCTAGCGGGCCGATTAGACAGCTCCTACAATGAGCAGTTCTTC. This sequence encodes CASSVGLAGRLDSSYNEQFF. V is TRBV9 and J is TRBJ2-1, with 8 bases matching TRBD2. Trimming cost V 0 bases and J 0 bases; bases outside gene matches: 14. CDR3 length: 20 amino acids. In germline, CDR1 is SGDLS, CDR2 YYNGEE.

The genes are TRBV10-1 and TRBJ2-5; 7 positions match TRBD1. Germline assignment: CDR1 WNHNN and CDR2 SYGVQD (reference sequence). The CDR3 totals 15 residues. V lost 4 bases, J lost 1 base, and 6 bases stayed unmatched. The CDR3: CASSVGQVAQETQYF. In DNA, the CDR3 is TGCGCCAGCAGTGTAGGACAGGTTGCCCAAGAGACCCAGTACTTC.

The rearrangement links TRBV4-1 to TRBJ1-1; D not resolved. CDR1 MGHRA and CDR2 YSYEKL come from the germline V gene. V was shortened by 0 bases and J by 1 base, with 6 bases between the two germline ends. The CDR3 runs to 14 residues. CDR3 sequence reads: CASSQDGPNTEAFF. The DNA for the CDR3 is TGCGCCAGCAGCCAAGATGGTCCGAACACTGAAGCTTTCTTT.

This rearrangement joins TRBV9 to TRBJ2-3; no firm D call. The CDR3 loop spans 14 amino acids. Germline V gene lookup returns CDR1 SGDLS and CDR2 YYNGEE. Trimming stripped 2 bases from V and 2 bases from J, with 9 bases between. The CDR3 region is CASSVRPDTDTQYF. The CDR3 bases are TGTGCCAGCAGCGTCCGGCCCGACACAGATACGCAGTATTTT.

This chain uses TRBV2 with TRBJ1-2; D uncertain. V was clipped by 6 bases and J by 8 bases, with 10 bases between them. The CDR3 runs 11 residues. CDR1 and CDR2 (germline): SNHLY, FYNNEI. In nucleotides, the CDR3 is TGTGCCAGCAGGCCTTATAGGGGCTACACCTTC. It encodes CASRPYRGYTF.

J is TRBJ2-1 and V is TRBV28; D is undetermined. V lost 8 bases, J lost 0 bases, and 11 bases lay in between. This CDR3 is 14 amino acids long. In germline, CDR1 is MDHEN, CDR2 SYDVKM. CDR3: CASADLISYNEQFF. In DNA form, the CDR3 reads TGTGCCAGCGCCGACTTGATCTCCTACAATGAGCAGTTCTTC. The full variable domain, rest sourced from reference TRBV28 and TRBJ2-1, is DVKVTQSSRYLVKRTGEKVFLECVQDMDHENMFWYRQDPGLGLRLIYFSYDVKMKEKGDIPEGYSVSREKKERFSLILESASTNQTSMYLCASADLISYNEQFFGPGTRLTVL.

Here the CDR3 reads CASSLKASDDSDTQYF. The CDR3 DNA reads as TGTGCCAGCAGTCTGAAGGCTAGCGACGACTCAGATACGCAGTATTTT. V usage is TRBV6-4 and J usage is TRBJ2-3; a possible D gene is TRBD2 (6 bases). This CDR3 region has 16 residues. CDR1 MRHNA and CDR2 SNTAGT come from the germline V gene. V gave up 5 bases and J gave up 4 bases, with 19 bases separating them.

The rearrangement joins TRBV4-3 to TRBJ2-4; D is unresolved. Germline CDR1 LGHNA, CDR2 YSLEER. Trimming stripped 2 bases from V and 2 bases from J, with 13 bases between. This CDR3 region has 16 residues. CDR3 in DNA: TGCGCCAGCAGCCAATCATTCCCAGATTCCAAAAACATTCAGTACTTC. This codes for CASSQSFPDSKNIQYF.

The chain recombines TRBV30 with TRBJ2-3; 9 bases line up with TRBD2. Germline CDR1 and CDR2: GTSNPN and SVGIG (reference sequence). The CDR3 is 12 amino acids. Trimming cost V 5 bases and J 4 bases; bases outside gene matches: 1. CDR3 nucleotide sequence: TGTGCCTGGGCGGGGGGGCCAGATACGCAGTATTTT. Amino acid sequence: CAWAGGPDTQYF.

This clone has only one observation. The chain is built from TRBV5-1 and TRBJ2-2; D is uncertain. Germline values: CDR1 SGHRS, CDR2 YFSETQ. Trimming cost V 4 bases and J 6 bases, with 13 bases left between them. This CDR3 is built from 14 residues. The CDR3, as DNA: TGCGCCAGCAGCCTGAGCTCGACGGCCGGGGAGCTGTTTTTT. Translation: CASSLSSTAGELFF.

This clone was counted once. V is TRBV28 and J is TRBJ2-7, with 10 bases fitting TRBD1. The CDR3 has 13 residues. The germline CDR1 and CDR2 sequences are MDHEN and SYDVKM. The junction had 2 bases not matched to a gene; V was cut back by 8 bases and J by 1 base. Written as DNA, the CDR3 is TGTGCCAGCCGGACAGGGGGGTCCTACGAGCAGTACTTC. It yields the protein CASRTGGSYEQYF.

This chain connects TRBV4-2 to TRBJ1-4; 7 positions agree with TRBD1. This CDR3 comprises 17 residues. Germline-derived CDR1 and CDR2 are LGHNA and YNFKEQ. Trimming removed 2 bases from V and 8 bases from J; junction bases left unmatched: 14. The CDR3 spells CASSQHQGVGTREKLFF. CDR3 coding DNA: TGTGCCAGCAGCCAACACCAGGGGGTGGGGACTCGGGAAAAACTGTTTTTT.

V is TRBV11-2 and J is TRBJ2-7, with TRBD1 identical over 7 bases. In germline, CDR1 is SGHAT, CDR2 FQNNGV. The CDR3 has 13 residues. The junction had 5 bases not matched to a gene; V was cut back by 5 bases and J by 4 bases. The DNA for the CDR3 is TGTGCCAGCAGCCAGGGACAGTTATACGAGCAGTACTTC. It encodes CASSQGQLYEQYF.

The rearrangement uses TRBV7-2 and TRBJ2-7, with a possible D match to TRBD2 (6 bases). CDR3 size: 14 residues. Germline CDR1 SGHTA, CDR2 FQGNSA. With 6 bases removed from V and 3 bases from J, the gap between germline ends came to 15 bases. DNA for the CDR3: TGTGCCAGCAGTCCGGGACTTGACCTCTACGAGCAGTACTTC. Protein: CASSPGLDLYEQYF.

This clone was detected a few times. CDR3 coding DNA: TGTGCCAGCGCCACCGGAGGGCGGTCCTACGAGCAGTACTTC. Translated, it gives CASATGGRSYEQYF. The rearrangement uses TRBV13 and TRBJ2-7, with D possibly being TRBD2 (6 bases). This CDR3 is built from 14 residues. V was shortened by 8 bases and J by 1 base, with 15 bases between the two germline ends. Germline V gene sequence: CDR1 PRHDT, CDR2 FYEKMQ (reference sequence).

This clone has only one observation. The chain has TRBV4-1 and TRBJ1-2; D uncertain. The CDR3 spans 15 residues. Germline CDR1 reads MGHRA; CDR2 reads YSYEKL. The V gene lost 0 bases and the J gene lost 8 bases, with 16 bases spanning the gap. CDR3 in amino acids: CASSQDGPISKGYTF. The CDR3, as DNA: TGCGCCAGCAGCCAAGATGGTCCTATATCGAAGGGCTACACCTTC.

This chain connects TRBV7-9 to TRBJ2-5, with D maybe TRBD1 (6 bases). This CDR3 spans 15 amino acids. Germline CDR1 reads SEHNR; CDR2 reads FQNEAQ (reference sequence). V gave up 5 bases and J gave up 4 bases, with 17 bases separating them. The CDR3 here is CASSLYDRLRETQYF. The CDR3 DNA reads TGTGCCAGCAGCCTATATGACAGGCTCCGAGAGACCCAGTACTTC. The variable domain in full, with the rest retrieved from reference TRBV7-9 and TRBJ2-5, is DTGVSQNPRHKITKRGQNVTFRCDPISEHNRLYWYRQTLGQGPEFLTYFQNEAQLEKSRLLSDRFSAERPKGSFSTLEIQRTEQGDSAMYLCASSLYDRLRETQYFGPGTRLLVL.

This chain joins TRBV27 and TRBJ1-5, with no clear D. In germline, CDR1 is MNHEY, CDR2 SMNVEV (reference sequence). The CDR3 sequence is 16 residues long. Trimming took off 2 bases at V and 2 bases at J, with 13 bases between the two ends. The CDR3 here is CASSLGRGRGNQPQHF. CDR3 in DNA: TGTGCCAGCAGTTTAGGACGCGGAAGGGGCAATCAGCCCCAGCATTTT.

This chain joins TRBV5-1 and TRBJ2-2; D is possibly TRBD1 or TRBD2 (6 bases each). CDR1 is SGHRS, CDR2 YFSETQ, per germline. The CDR3 consists of 16 residues. V lost 4 bases and J 4 bases, leaving 17 bases between the germline ends. This CDR3 reads CASSPMRGAGTGELFF. The DNA for the CDR3 is TGCGCCAGCAGCCCCATGAGGGGGGCTGGCACCGGGGAGCTGTTTTTT.

Written as DNA, the CDR3 is TGTGCCAGCAGTGAAAGGCAGGCCGGTGAAGCTTTCTTT. This sequence encodes CASSERQAGEAFF. J is TRBJ1-1 and V is TRBV2; D gene unclear. The ends were cut back, 2 bases at V and 7 bases at J, with 11 bases in the middle. The CDR3 has 13 amino acids. Germline CDR1 and CDR2: SNHLY and FYNNEI.